This T cell receptor (beta chain) was recorded in a study of regulatory T cells in long-lasting Graves disease. Whole-study results and caveats: Among the persistent patients, 2,741 public clonotypes were shared, more than the 850 to 1,000 shared among new patients.

Turning to this clonotype: What it binds is not known.

Time point: persistent/refractory GD, antithyroid drugs over 5 years with positive TRAb. RNA isolated from PBMCs was used to make the TCR library. Library construction for TCR beta used iRepertoire HTBI primers and Arm-PCR of CDR3 regions. The authors' processing: Across the samples, identification revealed fewer than 75 TRBV and around 14 TRBJ segments. TCRdb processed the multiplex PCR reads anew with MiXCR; each CDR3 protein has one entry. Here the V and J calls rest on TCRdb's processing, not on the authors' analysis. The table lists more than 300,000 distinct CDR3 sequences, approximately 25% of them singletons. The TCR originated in a woman between 40 and 55 years old with Graves disease. The material sequenced was peripheral blood mononuclear cells (PBMCs), taken when the disease was refractory, from a patient treated with antithyroid drugs.

The CDR3 spells CASGSLAGGQTGELFF. The CDR3 nucleotides are TGTGCCAGCGGCTCTCTGGCGGGAGGGCAAACCGGGGAGCTGTTTTTT. V gene TRBV28 combines with J gene TRBJ2-2, with 9 bases matching TRBD2. The CDR3 spans 16 residues. V trimming: 8 bases; J trimming: 5 bases; junction bases outside the gene matches: 12. From germline, CDR1 is MDHEN and CDR2 SYDVKM.